Listed here are 6 T cell receptor beta chains from one sample, sequenced in a study of blood T cells in healthy people across ages. Sample-barcoded 5' priming and a J-beta primer mix drove a second PCR of about 7 to 11 cycles. TCRdb reprocessed the 5' RACE reads via MiXCR and lists one record per CDR3 protein. The sample lists about 1 million distinct CDR3 sequences, approximately 26% occurring once. The same sample was also used in a study of T cells of mothers and their children.

The sample taken for sequencing was blood. Every receptor here comes from a girl aged 2 to 9 in good health.

This clonotype came up a few times. This rearrangement joins TRBV7-9 to TRBJ2-1; the match to TRBD2 covers 8 bases. Germline V lookup: CDR1 SEHNR, CDR2 FQNEAQ (reference sequence). This CDR3 contains 14 residues. V lost 10 bases to trimming and J lost 0 bases; unmatched junction nucleotides: 5. This chain's CDR3 is CAITSGSSYNEQFF. The CDR3 DNA sequence: TGTGCCATCACTAGCGGAAGCTCCTACAATGAGCAGTTCTTC.

This clonotype was found a few times. The V call is TRBV12-3 or TRBV12-4, the J call TRBJ2-6; D is ambiguous. V was shortened by 8 bases and J by 0 bases, with 5 bases between the two germline ends. CDR3 length: 13 amino acids. The CDR3 is CASVNSGANVLTF. CDR3 sequence (DNA): TGTGCCAGCGTAAACTCTGGGGCCAACGTCCTGACTTTC.

The chain is built from TRBV13 and TRBJ1-1, with unresolved D. This CDR3 region has 14 residues. Germline assignment: CDR1 PRHDT and CDR2 FYEKMQ (reference sequence). Trimming left V 1 base short and J 6 bases short, with 12 bases between. The CDR3 reads CASSLVHRFAEAFF. The CDR3 nucleotides read TGTGCCAGCAGCTTAGTTCACCGGTTCGCTGAAGCTTTCTTT.

This chain uses TRBV11-2 with TRBJ1-1, with D perhaps matching TRBD1 (6 bases). The CDR3 extends over 15 amino acids. Germline V gives CDR1 SGHAT, CDR2 FQNNGV. V gave up 0 bases and J gave up 1 base, with 9 bases separating them. The CDR3 region is CASSLETGRNTEAFF. DNA for the CDR3: TGTGCCAGCAGCTTAGAAACAGGGAGGAACACTGAAGCTTTCTTT.

The sample holds a few counts of this clonotype. Possible read error: a much larger clone is one base away. This chain connects TRBV7-2 to TRBJ2-1, with D unclear. V gave up 5 bases and J gave up 4 bases, with 3 bases separating them. The germline CDR1 and CDR2 sequences are SGHTA and FQGNSA. The CDR3 loop spans 11 amino acids. CDR3 nucleotides: TGTACCAGCAGCCCGTACAATGAGCAGTTCTTC. It translates to CTSSPYNEQFF. Looking up the rest from reference TRBV7-2 and TRBJ2-1 gives the full variable domain: GAGVSQSPSNKVTEKGKDVELRCDPISGHTALYWYRQSLGQGLEFLIYFQGNSAPDKSGLPSDRFSAERTGGSVSTLTIQRTQQEDSAVYLCTSSPYNEQFFGPGTRLTVL.

V is TRBV10-3 and J is TRBJ2-5; 8 positions match TRBD2. Losses at the gene ends were 3 bases for V and 4 bases for J; bases not matched to a gene: 10. The CDR3 contains 16 residues. The germline gives CDR1 ENHRY, CDR2 SYGVKD. The CDR3 is CAISDLAGPNPETQYF. In nucleotides, the CDR3 is TGTGCCATCAGTGACCTAGCGGGCCCAAACCCAGAGACCCAGTACTTC.